Listed here are 13 T cell receptor beta chains from one sample, sequenced in a study of T-cell reconstitution after alpha-beta-depleted transplantation in children. Researchers prepared the TCRbeta library using unique molecular identifiers, the study reports. MiXCR, run by TCRdb on the PCR reads, gives a single entry per CDR3 protein. The sample comprises about 870,000 distinct CDR3 sequences, approximately 15% of which are singletons, and under 6% rests with the top ten. The specimen was PBMCs, mostly from graft donor cells, collected 360 days after TCRalphabeta/CD19-depleted stem cell transplant. All receptors derive from a male patient between 10 and 17 years old who had a stem cell transplant for acute lymphoblastic leukemia, so the T cells may come from the graft donor.

This clonotype was recorded many times. This chain links TRBV10-2 with TRBJ2-7; D is unresolved. Germline V gives CDR1 WSHSY, CDR2 SAAADI. The CDR3 has 8 residues. V was cut by 9 bases and J by 5 bases, with 2 bases left in between. The CDR3 is CARNEQYF. DNA of the CDR3: TGCGCCAGGAACGAGCAGTACTTC.

This clonotype was seen only a few times. The chain recombines TRBV20-1 with TRBJ1-2, with 10 nucleotides matching TRBD1. Looked up from germline, CDR1 is DFQATT and CDR2 is SNEGSKA (reference sequence). With V trimmed by 0 bases and J by 8 bases, 12 bases remained unmatched. The CDR3 runs to 16 residues. CDR3 region: CSAREITRDRGTGYTF. The CDR3 DNA reads TGCAGTGCTAGAGAGATTACTAGGGACAGGGGCACCGGCTACACCTTC.

This clonotype was recorded many times. The genes are TRBV28 and TRBJ2-1, with 7 bases fitting TRBD1. The CDR3 is made up of 19 amino acids. Germline CDR1 is MDHEN and CDR2 is SYDVKM. V shed 2 bases, J shed 4 bases, and the junction held 17 bases outside the gene matches. The CDR3 sequence: CASSLAAPGTAPLYNEQFF. CDR3 bases: TGTGCCAGCAGTTTAGCTGCCCCTGGGACAGCGCCCCTGTACAATGAGCAGTTCTTC.

This clonotype was detected only a few times. The chain employs TRBV5-1 and TRBJ2-1, with D possibly matching TRBD2 (8 bases). V was clipped by 4 bases and J by 7 bases, with 21 bases between them. Germline V gives CDR1 SGHRS, CDR2 YFSETQ. The CDR3 is 16 amino acids. The CDR3 DNA is TGCGCCAGCAGCCCGACAGGGTCACTAGCGGTTAATGAGCAGTTCTTC. Translation: CASSPTGSLAVNEQFF.

The chain couples TRBV5-1 to TRBJ2-2, with D tentatively TRBD2 (6 bases). With 3 bases removed from V and 2 bases from J, the gap between germline ends came to 17 bases. Germline CDR1 and CDR2: SGHRS and YFSETQ. The CDR3 is 17 residues long. The CDR3 coding sequence is TGCGCCAGCAGCTCGCCAGTCGGGCGGGGTAACACCGGGGAGCTGTTTTTT. This translates into CASSSPVGRGNTGELFF.

V and J are TRBV4-1 and TRBJ2-7, with a possible D match to TRBD2 (7 bases). V was shortened by 1 base and J by 0 bases, with 13 bases between the two germline ends. This CDR3 region has 16 residues. CDR1 is MGHRA, CDR2 YSYEKL, per germline. In DNA form, the CDR3 reads TGCGCCAGCAGCCAAGTTGGGAGGGGGAGCTCCTACGAGCAGTACTTC. It specifies CASSQVGRGSSYEQYF.

The chain is built from TRBV11-1 and TRBJ2-5; the D gene is possibly TRBD1 (5 bases). The CDR3 spans 13 residues. Germline lookup yields CDR1 SGHAT and CDR2 FQDESV (reference sequence). Trimming shortened V by 7 bases and J by 1 base, and 10 bases separated the two germline ends. CDR3 coding DNA: TGTGCCAGCACATTGACAGTCCAAGAGACCCAGTACTTC. This sequence encodes CASTLTVQETQYF.

To note about this clonotype: One end of the junction varies from germline; a read error may be responsible. The V gene is TRBV12-3 or TRBV12-4, the J gene TRBJ2-3, with 14 bases fitting TRBD2. CDR3 length: 17 amino acids. CDR3 protein: CASSPLTPGLAGDMQYF. The CDR3 bases are TGTGCCAGCAGCCCCTTAACCCCGGGACTAGCGGGAGATATGCAGTATTTT.

The V gene is TRBV5-6, the J gene TRBJ2-3; D gene uncertain. V lost 4 bases and J lost 4, with 13 bases in between. The CDR3 has 14 amino acids. The germline V gene has CDR1 SGHDT and CDR2 YYEEEE. The CDR3 DNA reads TGTGCCAGCAGCACTTCCGGCCTGGCAGATACGCAGTATTTT. Translating gives CASSTSGLADTQYF.

A single count supports this clonotype. The J gene is TRBJ1-4, the V gene TRBV12-3 or TRBV12-4, with TRBD1 matching over 10 bases. V lost 7 bases to trimming and J lost 6 bases; unmatched junction nucleotides: 2. This CDR3 contains 13 residues. This CDR3 is CASKGQGDEKLFF. CDR3 bases: TGTGCCAGCAAAGGACAGGGGGATGAAAAACTGTTTTTT.

This clonotype was counted a few times. V usage is TRBV4-2 and J usage is TRBJ2-5; no clear D gene. The V gene's germline CDR1 is LGHNA and CDR2 YNFKEQ. This CDR3 has 14 residues. V shed 0 bases and J shed 5 bases, with 10 bases lying between them. The CDR3 spells CASSQDIVRETQYF. CDR3 in DNA: TGTGCCAGCAGCCAAGATATAGTACGGGAGACCCAGTACTTC.

The chain links TRBV12-3 or TRBV12-4 to TRBJ2-5; possibly TRBD1 for D (5 bases). V was clipped by 5 bases and J by 3 bases, with 10 bases between them. This CDR3 is built from 13 residues. The CDR3 nucleotides are TGTGCCAGCAGTCCCGACAGAGAAGAGACCCAGTACTTC. Translation gives CASSPDREETQYF.

This clonotype has just a few counts. The rearrangement joins TRBV9 to TRBJ2-1, with 11 bases identical to TRBD2. Germline V gives CDR1 SGDLS, CDR2 YYNGEE. There are 17 residues in the CDR3. V lost 4 bases, J lost 8 bases, and 14 bases stayed unmatched. CDR3 in amino acids: CASSPSPTSGMGDEQFF. DNA of the CDR3: TGTGCCAGCAGCCCCTCCCCGACTAGCGGGATGGGCGATGAGCAGTTCTTC.